The present entry profiles one TCR beta chain with its context. CDR1 and CDR2 (germline): LNHDA, SQIVND (reference sequence). J lost 2 bases, V lost 2 bases, and 5 bases had no gene match. There are 15 residues in the CDR3. Original data processing: Reference gene primer amplification gave nucleated cell count estimates. Clones were read by immunoSEQ multiplex PCR, and TCRdb kept only the in-frame ones, dropping some. D and trimming were read from the DNA, whereas the V and J calls and clone size are those reported in that table. Among about 250,000 clones listed, nearly 90% were seen once. This record belongs to a study of blood T cell repertoires in COVID-19. Turning to the study itself: Samples of COVID-19 (acute and convalescent) were obtained from the United States, Italy and Spain.

Clinical history as reported by participants underpinned cohort assignment. The sequencing sample was made of PBMCs or T cells enriched from blood (not recorded which). This receptor was taken from a woman in her twenties or thirties with acute COVID-19. The V gene is TRBV19, the J gene TRBJ2-7; 8 bases map to TRBD1. The CDR3 loop is CASSIQGAAPYEQYF. CDR3 in DNA: TGTGCCAGTAGTATACAGGGGGCCGCGCCCTACGAGCAGTACTTC.